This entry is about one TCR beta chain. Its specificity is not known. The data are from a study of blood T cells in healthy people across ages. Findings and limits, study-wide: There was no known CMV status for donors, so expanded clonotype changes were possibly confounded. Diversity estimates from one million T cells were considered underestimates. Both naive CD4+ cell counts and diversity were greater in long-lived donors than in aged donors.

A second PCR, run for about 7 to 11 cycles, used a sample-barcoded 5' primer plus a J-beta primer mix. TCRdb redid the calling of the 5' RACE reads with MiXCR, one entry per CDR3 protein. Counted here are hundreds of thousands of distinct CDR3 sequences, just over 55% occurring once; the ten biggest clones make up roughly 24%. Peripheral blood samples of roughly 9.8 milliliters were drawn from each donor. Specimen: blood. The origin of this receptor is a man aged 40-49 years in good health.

CDR3 protein: CASSGTGTSGNEQFF. The CDR3 region has the DNA TGCGCCAGCAGCGGAACCGGGACTAGCGGCAATGAGCAGTTCTTC. The chain combines TRBV5-1 with TRBJ2-1, with 11 bases aligning to TRBD2. V lost 4 bases and J lost 6; bases outside the gene matches: 6. This CDR3 is built from 15 residues. Germline CDR1 and CDR2: SGHRS and YFSETQ.